Below are 12 T cell receptor beta chains sequenced from a single sample in a study of blood T cell repertoires in COVID-19. This table comes from immunoSEQ multiplex PCR, and its TCRdb copy is limited to in-frame clones, with some not included. Of about 370,000 clones listed, over 75% were seen once; the top ten hold less than 1.2%. Sequenced sample: PBMCs or T cells enriched from blood (not recorded which). Source of these receptors: a young man who had recovered from COVID-19.

The chain employs TRBV7-3 and TRBJ2-2; TRBD2 might be the D (6 bases). The V gene's germline CDR1 is SGHTA and CDR2 FQGTGA. The CDR3 runs to 14 residues. With 2 bases removed from V and 6 bases from J, the gap between germline ends came to 10 bases. CDR3 in DNA: TGTGCCAGCAGCTTAGCGGGAAAAGCCGGGGAGCTGTTTTTT. Translated: CASSLAGKAGELFF.

The rearrangement joins TRBV28 to TRBJ1-5; D is unresolved. The CDR3 length is 14 residues. Trimming pared 7 bases from V and 0 bases from J, leaving 10 bases between. Germline values: CDR1 MDHEN, CDR2 SYDVKM. The CDR3 bases are TGTGCCAGCAATACAAAACGTAGCAATCAGCCCCAGCATTTT. It yields the protein CASNTKRSNQPQHF.

This sequence joins TRBV5-4 and TRBJ2-7, with D possibly TRBD1 on 6 matching bases. Deletions cut 3 bases from V and 2 bases from J, with 12 bases between. Germline CDR1 and CDR2: SGHNT and YYREEE (reference sequence). This CDR3 spans 14 amino acids. CDR3 DNA: TGTGCCAGCAGCTCTCTGGACAGTACCTACGAGCAGTACTTC. Encoded protein: CASSSLDSTYEQYF.

The gene calls are TRBV29-1 and TRBJ2-3, with 10 nucleotides matching TRBD1. With V trimmed by 5 bases and J by 13 bases, 9 bases remained unmatched. CDR1 SQVTM and CDR2 ANQGSEA come from the germline V gene. The CDR3 totals 12 residues. The CDR3 here is CSVKTGTGVEYF. The CDR3 region has the DNA TGCAGCGTTAAAACCGGGACAGGGGTGGAGTATTTT.

V is TRBV7-9 and J is TRBJ1-1; 7 bases fit TRBD1. J was trimmed by 3 bases and V by 2 bases; bases with no gene match: 12. The length of the CDR3 is 17 residues. Germline CDR1 reads SEHNR; CDR2 reads FQNEAQ (reference sequence). The CDR3 sequence: CASSLRRPRTGYTEAFF. DNA for the CDR3: TGTGCCAGCAGCTTACGCCGACCCCGGACAGGTTACACTGAAGCTTTCTTT.

V usage is TRBV28 and J usage is TRBJ1-1, with TRBD1 matching 8 bases. Germline CDR1 is MDHEN and CDR2 is SYDVKM. Trimming at V came to 3 bases and at J to 5 bases, leaving 5 bases not matched to a gene. CDR3 length: 14 residues. CDR3 nucleotides: TGTGCCAGCAGTTTCGGACAGGGCGGGACTGAAGCTTTCTTT. Its protein is CASSFGQGGTEAFF.

The J gene is TRBJ2-1, the V gene TRBV9, with a weak D call TRBD2 (6 bases). The CDR3 runs to 12 residues. V was shortened by 0 bases and J by 13 bases, with 11 bases between the two germline ends. The germline V gene encodes CDR1 SGDLS and CDR2 YYNGEE. CDR3 region: CASSVVGSTQFF. For the CDR3, the DNA is TGTGCCAGCAGCGTAGTCGGGAGTACCCAGTTCTTC.

The chain uses TRBV10-3 and TRBJ1-1; D perhaps matches TRBD1 (6 bases). Germline CDR1 is ENHRY and CDR2 is SYGVKD. V was pared by 5 bases and J by 4 bases, with 11 bases between. CDR3 length: 13 amino acids. Here the CDR3 DNA reads TGTGCCATCAGTCTAACAGGGAGCACTGAAGCTTTCTTT. Translating gives CAISLTGSTEAFF.

V gene TRBV30 combines with J gene TRBJ2-3; 9 positions match TRBD2. There are 14 residues in the CDR3. Germline V gene lookup returns CDR1 GTSNPN and CDR2 SVGIG (reference sequence). V was clipped by 0 bases and J by 10 bases; unmatched bases: 8. The CDR3 reads CAWSVGIAGEAQYF. CDR3 bases: TGTGCCTGGAGTGTAGGAATAGCGGGAGAAGCGCAGTATTTT.

Within the sample, this clone is medium-sized (0.01 to 0.1%). The V and J genes are TRBV29-1 and TRBJ2-1, with 11 nucleotides matching TRBD1. Germline CDR1 and CDR2: SQVTM and ANQGSEA. The CDR3 has 17 amino acids. Trimming at V came to 2 bases and at J to 9 bases, leaving 15 bases not matched to a gene. DNA of the CDR3: TGCAGCGTTGAATTAGGGGAGCCGGGACAGGGGGATAGTGAGCAGTTCTTC. It yields the protein CSVELGEPGQGDSEQFF.

V gene TRBV27 combines with J gene TRBJ2-7; TRBD2 is a possible D gene (5 bases). CDR1 is MNHEY and CDR2 is SMNVEV in the germline V gene (reference sequence). The CDR3 length is 14 residues. The V end lost 4 bases, the J end lost 1 base, and 11 bases lay between the germline ends. The CDR3 region has the DNA TGTGCCAGCAGTTCCAACGGGATTTCCTACGAGCAGTACTTC. Translation: CASSSNGISYEQYF.

This chain joins TRBV27 and TRBJ1-4; the match to TRBD1 covers 7 bases. This CDR3 contains 15 residues. The germline V gene encodes CDR1 MNHEY and CDR2 SMNVEV (reference sequence). With V trimmed by 1 base and J by 8 bases, 7 bases remained unmatched. The DNA for the CDR3 is TGTGCCAGCAGTTTATTACGAGGGGGCAGGGAAAAACTGTTTTTT. It codes for CASSLLRGGREKLFF.